This entry concerns a single T cell receptor (beta chain). Germline V gene data show CDR1 as SGHRS and CDR2 as YFSETQ. The CDR3 runs 14 residues. J lost 8 bases, V lost 10 bases, and 14 bases had no gene match. Amplified regions were TCR beta CDR3 sequences from RNA transcripts. In the first-round RT-PCR of the TCR CDR3, the HTBI primer set was used. Each CDR3 protein gets one entry after TCRdb re-called the multiplex PCR reads with MiXCR. The sample includes about 710,000 distinct CDR3 sequences, about 16% of them seen just once. The data belong to a study of T cells in Graves' hyperthyroidism and ophthalmopathy. Hyperthyroidism patients were newly diagnosed, had disease duration under 2 months, and were aged 18 to 65 years. Orbital computed tomography and thyroid ultrasound, together with serum TRAb and thyroxine and clinical symptoms, were used for diagnoses.

Sequencing used blood. This clonotype originated in a man between 18 and 29 years old with Graves' hyperthyroidism. This chain connects TRBV5-1 to TRBJ2-4; 8 bases are shared with TRBD1. The CDR3 DNA follows: TGCGCCTGTTCCGGGACAGGTTTAGGTGACATTCAGTACTTC. It encodes CACSGTGLGDIQYF. Drawing the rest from reference TRBV5-1 and TRBJ2-4, the complete variable domain is KAGVTQTPRYLIKTRGQQVTLSCSPISGHRSVSWYQQTPGQGLQFLFEYFSETQRNKGNFPGRFSGRQFSNSRSEMNVSTLELGDSALYLCACSGTGLGDIQYFGAGTRLSVL.